The entry below describes one T cell receptor beta chain. TCRdb's copy holds only in-frame clones and misses some; the assay was immunoSEQ multiplex PCR. The top ten hold roughly 0.45% of the sample, which has approximately 1,500,000 clones, 95% to 99% seen once. The sample originates from a study of shared clonotypes between healthy human individuals. The CDR3 consists of 14 residues. Deletions cut 1 base from V and 3 bases from J, with 10 bases between. The germline gives CDR1 MDHEN, CDR2 SYDVKM. This TCR was sampled from a man aged 30-40 years in good health. The V call is TRBV28, the J call TRBJ2-7; D may be TRBD1 (6 bases). The sample consisted of naive CD4+ T cells sorted from blood. Described subset: CD45RA+ positively selected. This chain's CDR3 is CASSLSGDYYEQYF. CDR3 in DNA: TGTGCCAGCAGTTTATCAGGGGATTACTACGAGCAGTACTTC.